This is a list of T cell receptor beta chains from one sample in a study of cytomegalovirus exposure and HLA in healthy donors. Data came from immunoSEQ multiplex PCR; TCRdb stores just in-frame clones and leaves some out. The data show around 140,000 clones, roughly 9.6% seen once. The sample comprised PBMCs. These receptors came from a woman in her thirties or forties in good health and CMV-seropositive. The CDR3 runs from the conserved cysteine through the conserved F or W.

>TRBV11-3|TRBJ2-1
CASSSRLAGAYNEQFF
>TRBV4-3|TRBJ2-3
CASSQEASGTTDTQYF
>TRBV6-1|TRBJ1-5
CASSEGSGGNQPQHF
>TRBV2|TRBJ1-2
CASSREAGVDGYTF
>TRBV6-1|TRBJ2-7
CASSLRGITYEQYF
>TRBV18|TRBJ1-5
CASSPRTGYDQPQHF
>TRBV29-1|TRBJ2-1
CSARTSGAYNEQFF
>TRBV15|TRBJ2-1
CATSRGDRKYNEQFF
>TRBV15|TRBJ2-5
CATSRGLAGGPKETQYF
>TRBV15|TRBJ1-2
CATSYFTGNYGYTF
>TRBV5-1|TRBJ2-2
CASSPHSGGTPNTGELFF
>TRBV5-1|TRBJ1-6
CASSLTGINSPLHF
>TRBV10-3|TRBJ1-5
CAIGGTIGQPQHF
>TRBV29-1|TRBJ1-1
CSVEDDGQGLEAFF
>TRBV11-2|TRBJ1-1
CASSARGRTEAFF
>TRBV9|TRBJ2-1
CASSVGSQGAANEQFF
>TRBV9|TRBJ1-3
CASSVDQVVDTIYF
>TRBV7-2|TRBJ1-2
CASSLPVSDGYTF
>TRBV7-6|TRBJ1-6
CASSPAYSRGSPLHF
>TRBV29-1|TRBJ2-2
CSVDGRTGELFF
>TRBV15|TRBJ2-7
CATLRTVPPYEQYF
>TRBV6-5|TRBJ2-7
CASSSGGTAREQYF
>TRBV9|TRBJ2-7
CATPYGSSYEQYF
>TRBV10-2|TRBJ1-1
CASSESGTGMNTEAFF
>TRBV5-1|TRBJ2-1
CASSPYGRGLAGRNEQFF
>TRBV19|TRBJ1-2
CASTTTALYGYTF
>TRBV6-5|TRBJ1-2
CASREGVGYTF
>TRBV7-9|TRBJ2-1
CASSPRASGPYNEQFF
>TRBV2|TRBJ1-2
CASREQGPTHGYTF
>TRBV27|TRBJ2-2
CASSYGEGKNGELFF
>TRBV5-5|TRBJ2-3
CASSLNSGGDYTDTQYF
>TRBV7-6|TRBJ1-2
CASSLLTGYGYTF
>TRBV7-2|TRBJ1-4
CASSSPREKLFF
>TRBV5-1|TRBJ1-2
CASSAVGGAYGYTF
>TRBV9|TRBJ1-4
CASSLSGGGNEKLFF
>TRBV25-1|TRBJ1-2
CASSATSHGYTF
>TRBV27|TRBJ2-4
CATADRAQNIQYF
>TRBV23-1|TRBJ1-2
CASSQTNRERWYGYTF
>TRBV4-1|TRBJ2-5
CASRPGLAGGLENQYF
>TRBV12-5|TRBJ2-6
CASGLTGQLSGANVLTF
>TRBV9|TRBJ1-2
CASSARQDTYGYTF
>TRBV6-6|TRBJ1-3
CASRQGSSGNTIYF
>TRBV6-1|TRBJ2-7
CASSEGPWDRVTF
>TRBV6-5|TRBJ1-4
CASSYSGSEKLFF
>TRBV18|TRBJ2-1
CASSPKDRGQYEQFF
>TRBV7-9|TRBJ2-1
CASSQTGVRSYNEQFF
>TRBV2|TRBJ2-3
CASSDTTGADTQYF
>TRBV9|TRBJ1-3
CASSPQGQGYSGNTIYF
>TRBV29-1|TRBJ2-1
CSVSPGTSRGEQFF
>TRBV5-6|TRBJ1-6
CASSGTGYISPLHF
>TRBV4-2|TRBJ2-2
CASSQDGGGVNTGELFF
>TRBV10-3|TRBJ1-1
CAISGDWAAFF
>TRBV6-1|TRBJ2-1
CASSEVRQGRHEQFF
>TRBV7-6|TRBJ2-5
CASSLGASGGRETQYF
>TRBV23-1|TRBJ1-4
CASSHLGSYEKLFF